This is a list of T cell receptor beta chains from one sample in a study of cytomegalovirus exposure and HLA in healthy donors. The assay was immunoSEQ multiplex PCR, and TCRdb's table has in-frame clones only and misses some. The table for this sample gives under 200,000 clones. The sample comprised PBMCs. These receptors were collected from a man aged 25-45 years in good health and CMV-seronegative. CDR3s include the opening cysteine and the closing phenylalanine or tryptophan. Fields, in order: J gene, D gene, V gene, CDR3 protein, CDR3 DNA. The D gene is left open where the match is weak.

J: TRBJ2-7; D: .; V: TRBV28; CDR3: CASSLGRVEQYF; DNA: TGTGCCAGCAGTTTAGGCAGGGTCGAGCAGTACTTC
J: TRBJ1-5; D: .; V: TRBV23-1; CDR3: CASSQSKGTGQPQHF; DNA: TGCGCCAGCAGTCAATCGAAGGGGACTGGTCAGCCCCAGCATTTT
J: TRBJ2-5; D: TRBD1; V: TRBV5-1; CDR3: CASSLVSGQGSGETQYF; DNA: TGCGCCAGCAGCTTGGTTTCCGGACAGGGGAGCGGGGAGACCCAGTACTTC
J: TRBJ2-5; D: TRBD2; V: TRBV4-2; CDR3: CASSQDPLRGGQETQYF; DNA: TGTGCCAGCAGCCAAGATCCCCTCCGGGGGGGCCAAGAGACCCAGTACTTC
J: TRBJ1-1; D: .; V: TRBV6-5; CDR3: CASSSLLGVAFF; DNA: TGTGCCAGCAGTTCCCTCCTAGGGGTAGCTTTCTTT
J: TRBJ2-1; D: .; V: TRBV14; CDR3: CASSQEQGKSYNEQFF; DNA: TGTGCCAGCAGCCAAGAACAGGGTAAATCCTACAATGAGCAGTTCTTC
J: TRBJ2-2; D: TRBD2; V: TRBV7-2; CDR3: CASSLNGLAGVSNTGELFF; DNA: TGTGCCAGCAGCTTAAACGGACTAGCGGGGGTCTCGAACACCGGGGAGCTGTTTTTT
J: TRBJ2-7; D: .; V: TRBV4-3; CDR3: CASSQGGTLYEQYF; DNA: TGCGCCAGCAGCCAAGGCGGGACGCTCTACGAGCAGTACTTC
J: TRBJ1-2; D: .; V: TRBV30; CDR3: CAWSWAGFSNYGYTF; DNA: TGTGCCTGGAGTTGGGCGGGGTTTAGTAACTATGGCTACACCTTC
J: TRBJ2-5; D: .; V: TRBV28; CDR3: CASSLDSQETQYF; DNA: TGTGCCAGCAGTTTGGACAGCCAAGAGACCCAGTACTTC
J: TRBJ2-2; D: .; V: TRBV7-7; CDR3: CASSSGRRGSGTGELFF; DNA: TGTGCCAGCAGCTCGGGGAGGAGGGGATCGGGGACCGGGGAGCTGTTTTTT
J: TRBJ2-7; D: TRBD2; V: TRBV6-6; CDR3: CASRAREGSYEQYF; DNA: TGTGCCAGCAGAGCCAGGGAGGGCTCCTACGAGCAGTACTTC
J: TRBJ2-3; D: .; V: TRBV29-1; CDR3: CSVSGVKTDTQYF; DNA: TGCAGCGTATCCGGGGTCAAGACAGATACGCAGTATTTT
J: TRBJ1-2; D: .; V: TRBV7-8; CDR3: CASSSPTSLGGYTF; DNA: TGTGCCAGCAGCTCCCCCACGAGTCTTGGTGGCTACACCTTC
J: TRBJ2-7; D: .; V: TRBV5-8; CDR3: CASSPGSYEQYF; DNA: TGTGCCAGCAGCCCAGGGTCCTACGAGCAGTACTTC
J: TRBJ2-1; D: .; V: TRBV7-8; CDR3: CASSLLQGFNEQFF; DNA: TGTGCCAGCAGCTTGCTCCAGGGGTTCAATGAGCAGTTCTTC
J: TRBJ1-2; D: .; V: TRBV11-3; CDR3: CASSPDLNRDGYTF; DNA: TGTGCCAGCAGCCCCGATCTTAACAGGGATGGCTACACCTTC
J: TRBJ1-5; D: .; V: TRBV18; CDR3: CASSPQEGYNQPQHF; DNA: TGTGCCAGCTCACCACAGGAGGGATACAATCAGCCCCAGCATTTT
J: TRBJ2-7; D: TRBD1; V: TRBV4-1; CDR3: CASSQPRQGKNYEQYF; DNA: TGCGCCAGCAGCCAACCCAGACAGGGGAAAAACTACGAGCAGTACTTC
J: TRBJ2-2; D: TRBD2; V: TRBV5-1; CDR3: CASSLVASGDTGELFF; DNA: TGCGCCAGCAGCTTGGTGGCTAGCGGGGACACCGGGGAGCTGTTTTTT
J: TRBJ2-7; D: .; V: TRBV30; CDR3: CAWSVPRVRAYEQYF; DNA: TGTGCCTGGAGTGTACCGCGGGTCAGAGCCTACGAGCAGTACTTC
J: TRBJ1-2; D: .; V: TRBV9; CDR3: CASSVVRGYGYTF; DNA: TGTGCCAGCAGCGTAGTAAGAGGCTACGGCTACACCTTC
J: TRBJ2-1; D: TRBD2; V: TRBV6-4; CDR3: CASGRLAGDNEQFF; DNA: TGTGCCAGCGGACGACTAGCGGGAGATAATGAGCAGTTCTTC
J: TRBJ2-7; D: .; V: TRBV10-3; CDR3: CAISGAEGVGSYEQYF; DNA: TGTGCCATCAGTGGGGCCGAGGGGGTAGGATCCTACGAGCAGTACTTC
J: TRBJ2-1; D: TRBD2; V: TRBV6-5; CDR3: CASSIASGINNEQFF; DNA: TGTGCCAGCAGCATTGCTAGCGGGATCAACAATGAGCAGTTCTTC
J: TRBJ1-4; D: .; V: TRBV11-3; CDR3: CASSLISWPQTNEKLFF; DNA: TGTGCCAGCAGCTTAATCTCCTGGCCCCAAACAAATGAAAAACTGTTTTTT
J: TRBJ1-3; D: .; V: TRBV7-2; CDR3: CASSLSGAGNTIYF; DNA: TGTGCCAGCAGCTTATCAGGGGCTGGAAACACCATATATTTT
J: TRBJ1-1; D: .; V: TRBV4-1; CDR3: CASSQDRGTEAFF; DNA: TGCGCCAGCAGCCAAGACAGGGGCACTGAAGCTTTCTTT
J: TRBJ2-3; D: .; V: TRBV7-9; CDR3: CASSLKDNTDTQYF; DNA: TGTGCCAGCAGCTTAAAAGACAACACAGATACGCAGTATTTT
J: TRBJ2-7; D: TRBD2; V: TRBV28; CDR3: CASSFRGGLSEQYF; DNA: TGTGCCAGCAGTTTTCGGGGGGGACTCAGCGAGCAGTACTTC
J: TRBJ2-7; D: TRBD2; V: TRBV7-6; CDR3: CASSTWGGFAGGFYEQYF; DNA: TGTGCCAGCAGCACGTGGGGGGGGTTCGCGGGTGGCTTCTACGAGCAGTACTTC
J: TRBJ1-3; D: TRBD1; V: TRBV6-5; CDR3: CASRQGTGNTIYF; DNA: TGTGCCAGCAGACAGGGGACTGGAAACACCATATATTTT
J: TRBJ1-2; D: .; V: TRBV29-1; CDR3: CSVELGGSYTF; DNA: TGCAGCGTTGAATTGGGGGGTAGCTACACCTTC
J: TRBJ1-5; D: TRBD1; V: TRBV27; CDR3: CASSLSGQGYSNQPQHF; DNA: TGTGCCAGCAGTTTATCCGGACAGGGGTATAGCAATCAGCCCCAGCATTTT
J: TRBJ1-1; D: .; V: TRBV4-3; CDR3: CASSQVAYGDTEAFF; DNA: TGCGCCAGCAGCCAAGTAGCTTATGGCGACACTGAAGCTTTCTTT
J: TRBJ2-1; D: TRBD2; V: TRBV19; CDR3: CASSIRIGLAGSSYNEQFF; DNA: TGTGCCAGTAGTATAAGAATAGGACTAGCGGGATCATCCTACAATGAGCAGTTCTTC
J: TRBJ1-6; D: .; V: TRBV11-2; CDR3: CASSRTGRDSPLHF; DNA: TGTGCCAGCAGCAGAACAGGGAGGGATTCACCCCTCCACTTT
J: TRBJ1-2; D: TRBD1; V: TRBV27; CDR3: CASSLGQGNYGYTF; DNA: TGTGCCAGCAGCCTTGGACAGGGAAACTATGGCTACACCTTC
J: TRBJ1-4; D: TRBD1; V: TRBV6-6; CDR3: CASSSGQGVEKLFF; DNA: TGTGCCAGCAGCTCGGGACAGGGGGTAGAAAAACTGTTTTTT
J: TRBJ2-5; D: TRBD2; V: TRBV2; CDR3: CASSAGLAPGQETQYF; DNA: TGTGCCAGCAGTGCCGGACTAGCCCCAGGGCAAGAGACCCAGTACTTC
J: TRBJ1-2; D: TRBD1; V: TRBV5-5; CDR3: CASSSGTDRASRYTF; DNA: TGTGCCAGCAGCTCAGGAACTGACAGGGCCTCGCGCTACACCTTC
J: TRBJ2-1; D: .; V: TRBV7-2; CDR3: CASSHRGSYNEQFF; DNA: TGTGCCAGCAGCCACCGGGGTTCGTACAATGAGCAGTTCTTC
J: TRBJ2-7; D: .; V: TRBV5-4; CDR3: CASSWAGGTSAISYEQYF; DNA: TGTGCCAGCAGCTGGGCAGGGGGCACTAGCGCTATCTCCTACGAGCAGTACTTC
J: TRBJ2-4; D: .; V: TRBV7-3; CDR3: CASSLTGGTTSAKNIQYF; DNA: TGTGCCAGCAGCTTAACAGGAGGGACGACCTCCGCCAAAAACATTCAGTACTTC
J: TRBJ2-7; D: TRBD1; V: TRBV11-3; CDR3: CASSPGTADYEQYF; DNA: TGTGCCAGCAGCCCCGGGACAGCAGACTACGAGCAGTACTTC
J: TRBJ2-7; D: TRBD1; V: TRBV5-4; CDR3: CASSPKGQGPYEQYF; DNA: TGTGCCAGCAGCCCCAAGGGACAGGGCCCTTACGAGCAGTACTTC
J: TRBJ2-7; D: TRBD1; V: TRBV27; CDR3: CASSKRQGEHYEQYF; DNA: TGTGCCAGCAGTAAAAGACAGGGGGAGCACTACGAGCAGTACTTC
J: TRBJ2-3; D: TRBD1; V: TRBV5-1; CDR3: CASSTTSGTGGENTQYF; DNA: TGCGCCAGCAGCACAACTTCCGGGACAGGGGGCGAAAATACGCAGTATTTT
J: TRBJ1-1; D: .; V: TRBV2; CDR3: CASSHPGGGRNTEAFF; DNA: TGTGCCAGCAGCCACCCTGGGGGGGGGAGGAACACTGAAGCTTTCTTT
J: TRBJ2-7; D: .; V: TRBV5-1; CDR3: CASKSGADMSSYEQYF; DNA: TGCGCCAGCAAGTCAGGGGCCGACATGAGCTCCTACGAGCAGTACTTC
J: TRBJ2-3; D: .; V: TRBV5-1; CDR3: CASKTGTSTDTQYF; DNA: TGCGCCAGCAAGACAGGGACTAGCACAGATACGCAGTATTTT